This entry lists 20 T cell receptor beta chains sequenced from one sample in a study of T cells after yellow fever vaccination. TCRdb re-called the 5' RACE reads with MiXCR, one entry per CDR3 protein. Of about 510,000 distinct CDR3 sequences listed, around a fifth were seen once; the top ten hold around 17%. Sample: PBMCs, taken about 21 days after the first yellow fever vaccination. The receptors originated from a man between 18 and 35 years old who received the YFV17D yellow fever vaccine.

In its sample, this clonotype was seen many times. The chain is built from TRBV11-2 and TRBJ1-5; TRBD1 is a possible D gene (5 bases). The CDR3 is made up of 18 amino acids. Trimming cost V 3 bases and J 1 base, with 19 bases left between them. The germline V gene has CDR1 SGHAT and CDR2 FQNNGV. The CDR3 sequence is CASSLTFREGASNQPQHF. CDR3 DNA sequence: TGTGCCAGCAGCTTGACTTTTCGTGAAGGGGCGAGCAATCAGCCCCAGCATTTT.

The CDR3 is CASSLVGGTFGEQFF. CDR3 DNA: TGCGCCAGCAGCTTGGTGGGGGGTACCTTCGGTGAGCAGTTCTTC. The V and J genes are TRBV5-1 and TRBJ2-1; TRBD2 might be the D (6 bases). CDR1 and CDR2 from the germline V gene are SGHRS and YFSETQ. The V end lost 0 bases, the J end lost 9 bases, and 16 bases lay between the germline ends. The CDR3 has 15 residues.

The CDR3, as DNA: TGTGCCAGCAGTTACGGCTCGGGGTTCCTCTCTGGAAACACCATATATTTT. It translates to CASSYGSGFLSGNTIYF. V and J are TRBV6-5 and TRBJ1-3; D is uncertain. Trimming left V 2 bases short and J 0 bases short, with 14 bases between. The CDR3 loop spans 17 amino acids. In germline, CDR1 is MNHEY, CDR2 SVGAGI.

V is TRBV6-4 and J is TRBJ2-3; possible D gene TRBD2, 6 bases. The CDR3 is 14 amino acids. From germline, CDR1 is MRHNA and CDR2 SNTAGT. Between the trimmed V and J ends, which lost 3 bases and 2 bases, there was a span of 9 bases. CDR3 bases: TGTGCCAGCAGTGATGGGGGGACCACAGATACGCAGTATTTT. This codes for CASSDGGTTDTQYF.

This clonotype appeared a few times. The gene calls are TRBV2 and TRBJ1-3, with 7 bases aligning to TRBD1. V gave up 1 base and J gave up 3 bases; unmatched junction bases: 3. Germline V lookup: CDR1 SNHLY, CDR2 FYNNEI. The CDR3 runs to 15 residues. DNA for the CDR3: TGTGCCAGCAGTGAAGACAGGGGTGGTGGAAACACCATATATTTT. Translation: CASSEDRGGGNTIYF. The whole variable domain, remainder taken from reference TRBV2 and TRBJ1-3, is EPEVTQTPSHQVTQMGQEVILRCVPISNHLYFYWYRQILGQKVEFLVSFYNNEISEKSEIFDDQFSVERPDGSNFTLKIRSTKLEDSAMYFCASSEDRGGGNTIYFGEGSWLTVV.

This chain links TRBV30 with TRBJ1-5; D is ambiguous. Germline lookup yields CDR1 GTSNPN and CDR2 SVGIG (reference sequence). This CDR3 is 13 amino acids long. V shed 4 bases and J shed 6 bases, with 13 bases lying between them. The CDR3 DNA is TGTGCCTGGACTCAAGGAGGCGGTCAGCCCCAGCATTTT. Amino acids: CAWTQGGGQPQHF.

In its sample, this clonotype was seen a few times. The chain is built from TRBV28 and TRBJ2-2; TRBD2 is a possible D gene (6 bases). Germline V gene data show CDR1 as MDHEN and CDR2 as SYDVKM. The V end lost 6 bases, the J end lost 4 bases, and 15 bases lay between the germline ends. The CDR3 covers 15 residues. CDR3 nucleotides: TGTGCCAGCAGCCCTCGACTAGTGGGCACCGGGGAGCTGTTTTTT. Translated, it gives CASSPRLVGTGELFF.

The V and J genes are TRBV4-2 and TRBJ2-3, with 7 bases matching TRBD1. V lost 1 base to trimming and J lost 4 bases; unmatched junction nucleotides: 2. CDR3 size: 14 residues. Germline assignment: CDR1 LGHNA and CDR2 YNFKEQ. CDR3 protein: CASSQVQGADTQYF. CDR3 nucleotides: TGTGCCAGCAGCCAAGTGCAGGGGGCAGATACGCAGTATTTT.

This clonotype was observed a handful of times. The chain has TRBV20-1 and TRBJ2-7; perhaps D is TRBD1 or TRBD2 (5 bases each). The CDR3 totals 11 residues. Trimming removed 3 bases from V and 7 bases from J, with 10 bases in between. Germline CDR1 and CDR2: DFQATT and SNEGSKA (reference sequence). The CDR3 bases are TGCAGTGCTAGTGGGGGTGAAGAGCAGTACGTC. It codes for CSASGGEEQYV.

The V gene is TRBV7-6, the J gene TRBJ1-1; maybe TRBD1 (5 bases). This CDR3 comprises 14 residues. The V end lost 0 bases, the J end lost 3 bases, and 8 bases lay between the germline ends. CDR1 is SGHVS, CDR2 FNYEAQ, per germline. The CDR3 coding sequence is TGTGCCAGCAGCTTAGCGTCCAGGGACACTGAAGCTTTCTTT. Protein sequence: CASSLASRDTEAFF.

The CDR3 DNA reads TGTGCCACCAGCCAGGGGGATCACACCGGGGAGCTGTTTTTT. It specifies CATSQGDHTGELFF. The V gene is TRBV24-1, the J gene TRBJ2-2, with TRBD1 matching 7 bases. The germline V gene has CDR1 KGHDR and CDR2 SFDVKD. The CDR3 extends over 14 amino acids. J lost 3 bases, V lost 7 bases, and 4 bases had no gene match.

This chain links TRBV7-9 with TRBJ1-3; D uncertain. The length of the CDR3 is 15 residues. Deletions cut 6 bases from V and 1 base from J, with 13 bases between. Germline loops: CDR1 SEHNR, CDR2 FQNEAQ (reference sequence). Here the CDR3 DNA reads TGTGCCAGCAGTCCCGGGGTGGCGTCTGGAAACACCATATATTTT. It translates to CASSPGVASGNTIYF.

In this sample, this clonotype turned up a few times. V usage is TRBV5-1 and J usage is TRBJ1-1; tentative D call: TRBD1 (5 bases). Trimming left V 3 bases short and J 4 bases short, with 22 bases between. Germline V lookup: CDR1 SGHRS, CDR2 YFSETQ. This CDR3 contains 17 residues. The CDR3 loop is CASSSPAGLQGTTEAFF. DNA of the CDR3: TGCGCCAGCAGCTCCCCGGCGGGGTTGCAGGGAACCACTGAAGCTTTCTTT.

A few counts support this clonotype. The rearrangement joins TRBV6-1 to TRBJ1-2; D is perhaps TRBD1 (6 bases). Germline CDR1 is MNHNS and CDR2 is SASEGT. The CDR3 totals 13 residues. Trimming pared 7 bases from V and 2 bases from J, leaving 11 bases between. DNA of the CDR3: TGTGCCAGCACGGCGGGGGCAAACTATGGCTACACCTTC. This encodes CASTAGANYGYTF.

This clonotype was recorded many times. V is TRBV18 and J is TRBJ2-3; D is possibly TRBD2 (5 bases). CDR1 KGHSH and CDR2 LQKENI come from the germline V gene. V was trimmed by 2 bases and J by 2 bases, leaving 11 bases between them. The length of the CDR3 is 15 residues. As DNA, the CDR3 is TGTGCCAGCTCACCATTAAGCGGAACCACAGATACGCAGTATTTT. Translating gives CASSPLSGTTDTQYF.

At least ten counts were recorded for this clonotype. V gene TRBV7-2 combines with J gene TRBJ2-5; 8 nucleotides align to TRBD1. This CDR3 region has 15 residues. Trimming cost V 5 bases and J 2 bases; bases outside gene matches: 7. CDR1 SGHTA and CDR2 FQGNSA come from the germline V gene. CDR3 sequence (DNA): TGTGCCAGCAGCCTAGGACAGGGACGACAAGAGACCCAGTACTTC. Translation gives CASSLGQGRQETQYF. The full variable domain, with the rest looked up from reference TRBV7-2 and TRBJ2-5, is GAGVSQSPSNKVTEKGKDVELRCDPISGHTALYWYRQSLGQGLEFLIYFQGNSAPDKSGLPSDRFSAERTGGSVSTLTIQRTQQEDSAVYLCASSLGQGRQETQYFGPGTRLLVL.

The J gene is TRBJ1-1, the V gene TRBV7-9; 8 nucleotides match TRBD1. The CDR3 is made up of 15 amino acids. After removal of 4 bases from V and 4 bases from J, the junction contained 8 bases not matched to a gene. Germline lookup yields CDR1 SEHNR and CDR2 FQNEAQ (reference sequence). The CDR3 coding sequence is TGTGCCAGCAGCTCCAGACAGGGGAGCTCCACTGAAGCTTTCTTT. Its protein product is CASSSRQGSSTEAFF.

The chain couples TRBV10-3 to TRBJ2-5, with D possibly being TRBD2 (5 bases). CDR1 is ENHRY, CDR2 SYGVKD, per germline. Trimming removed 4 bases from V and 4 bases from J, with 16 bases in between. CDR3 length: 15 amino acids. The CDR3 DNA is TGTGCCATCAGTGTGGAGACGAGGGATCGAGAGACCCAGTACTTC. Translating gives CAISVETRDRETQYF.

This clonotype was seen repeatedly, ten times or more. The chain couples TRBV5-1 to TRBJ2-4; no definite D call. The CDR3 spans 13 residues. Germline-derived CDR1 and CDR2 are SGHRS and YFSETQ. V lost 0 bases and J lost 7, with 8 bases in between. The CDR3 loop is CASSLGVRNIQYF. CDR3 nucleotide sequence: TGCGCCAGCAGCTTGGGAGTACGTAACATTCAGTACTTC.

J is TRBJ1-1 and V is TRBV6-1; the match to TRBD1 covers 11 bases. The CDR3 length is 15 residues. Germline V gives CDR1 MNHNS, CDR2 SASEGT. With 4 bases clipped from V and 3 bases from J, the junction kept 4 bases outside the gene matches. The CDR3 coding sequence is TGTGCCAGCAGTGGGTGGACAGGGGGCGACACTGAAGCTTTCTTT. This encodes CASSGWTGGDTEAFF.